Below are 2 T cell receptor beta chains sequenced from a single sample in a study of cytomegalovirus exposure and HLA in healthy donors. The PCR used 60 Vbeta and 13 Jbeta primers. Produced via immunoSEQ multiplex PCR; TCRdb's table is partial and in-frame only. The repertoire holds some 80,000 clones, with 78% as singletons. The specimen sequenced was PBMCs. The receptors derive from a man in his forties or fifties in good health and CMV-seronegative.

The chain joins TRBV6-1 to TRBJ1-5; possible D gene TRBD1, 5 bases. This CDR3 is 13 amino acids long. CDR1 is MNHNS and CDR2 is SASEGT in the germline V gene. V was shortened by 4 bases and J by 3 bases, with 7 bases between the two germline ends. CDR3 bases: TGTGCCAGCAGTGGACAGCTCAATCAGCCCCAGCATTTT. It specifies CASSGQLNQPQHF.

This clone was recorded only once. V and J are TRBV12-5 and TRBJ2-7, with a tentative D call TRBD1 (6 bases). This CDR3 comprises 14 residues. Germline CDR1 LGHNT, CDR2 FRNRAP. V shed 2 bases and J shed 7 bases, with 15 bases lying between them. This CDR3 reads CASGLFTGNREQYF. CDR3 nucleotide sequence: TGTGCTAGTGGTTTGTTCACAGGGAATAGGGAGCAGTACTTC.